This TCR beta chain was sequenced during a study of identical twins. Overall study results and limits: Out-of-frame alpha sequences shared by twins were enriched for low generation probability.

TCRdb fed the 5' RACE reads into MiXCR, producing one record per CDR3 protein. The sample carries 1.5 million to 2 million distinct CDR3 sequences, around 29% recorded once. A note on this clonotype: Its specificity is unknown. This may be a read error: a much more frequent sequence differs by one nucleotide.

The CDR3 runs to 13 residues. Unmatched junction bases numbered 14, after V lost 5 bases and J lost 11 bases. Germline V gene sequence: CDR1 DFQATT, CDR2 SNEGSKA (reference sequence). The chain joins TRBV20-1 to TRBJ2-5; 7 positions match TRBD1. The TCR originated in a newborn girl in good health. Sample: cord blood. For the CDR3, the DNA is TGCAGTGCTGACGACAGGGTCCCGGATGAGCAGTACTTC. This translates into CSADDRVPDEQYF.